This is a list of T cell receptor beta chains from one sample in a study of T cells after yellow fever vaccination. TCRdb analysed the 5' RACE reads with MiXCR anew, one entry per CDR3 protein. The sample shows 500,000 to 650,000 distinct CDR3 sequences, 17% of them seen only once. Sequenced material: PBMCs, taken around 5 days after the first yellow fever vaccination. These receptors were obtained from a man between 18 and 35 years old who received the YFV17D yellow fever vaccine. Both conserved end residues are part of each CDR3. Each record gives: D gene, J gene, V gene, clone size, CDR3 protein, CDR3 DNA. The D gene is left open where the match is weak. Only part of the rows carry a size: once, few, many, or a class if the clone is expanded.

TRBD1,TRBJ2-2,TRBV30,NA,CAWNRGLTGELFF,TGTGCCTGGAATAGGGGGCTCACCGGGGAGCTGTTTTTT
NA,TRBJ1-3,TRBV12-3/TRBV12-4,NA,CASSLTLSGNTIYF,TGTGCCAGCAGTTTGACACTCTCTGGAAACACCATATATTTT
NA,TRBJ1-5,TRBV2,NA,CASSVSRGLEPQHF,TGTGCCAGCAGTGTCTCCAGGGGTCTTGAGCCCCAGCATTTT
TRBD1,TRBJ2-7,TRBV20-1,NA,CSATGQDLYEQYF,TGCAGTGCAACGGGACAGGACCTCTACGAGCAGTACTTC
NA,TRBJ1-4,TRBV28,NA,CASSLSSFSEKLFF,TGTGCCAGCAGTTTATCGTCGTTCTCTGAAAAACTGTTTTTT
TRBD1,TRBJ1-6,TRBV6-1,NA,CASSEGTGGVNSPLHF,TGTGCCAGCAGTGAGGGGACAGGGGGCGTTAATTCACCCCTCCACTTT
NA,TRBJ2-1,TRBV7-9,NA,CASSKALGEASDEQFF,TGTGCCAGCAGCAAGGCCCTAGGGGAGGCTTCGGATGAGCAGTTCTTC
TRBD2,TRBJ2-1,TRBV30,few,CAWSVLGSGSIDEQFF,TGTGCCTGGAGTGTACTCGGTAGCGGGAGTATCGATGAGCAGTTCTTC
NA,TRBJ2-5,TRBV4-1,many,CASSLRWLNQETQYF,TGCGCCAGCAGCCTACGGTGGCTGAACCAAGAGACCCAGTACTTC
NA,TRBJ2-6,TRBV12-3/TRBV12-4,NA,CASSFEGLGANVLTF,TGTGCCAGCAGTTTCGAGGGACTGGGGGCCAACGTCCTGACTTTC
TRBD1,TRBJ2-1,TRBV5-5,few,CASSTQGYNEQFF,TGTGCCAGCAGCACACAGGGGTACAATGAGCAGTTCTTC
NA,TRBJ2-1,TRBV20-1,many,CSATPTGAPSYNEQFF,TGCAGTGCTACCCCTACGGGGGCCCCCTCCTACAATGAGCAGTTCTTC
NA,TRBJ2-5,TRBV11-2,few,CASTLRGFSEEETQYF,TGTGCCAGCACCCTCCGGGGTTTTTCGGAGGAGGAGACCCAGTACTTC